The present entry profiles one T cell receptor (beta chain) with its context. This specimen belongs to a study of blood T cell repertoires in COVID-19. Study context: Acute and convalescent COVID-19 specimens originated in the United States, Italy and Spain. T cells, B-cell-depleted T cells, or PBMCs provided the cDNA or gDNA that served as material.

CDR1 and CDR2 (germline): MGHRA, YSYEKL. The CDR3 length is 14 residues. J gave up 8 bases and V 2 bases, and 5 bases lay outside the gene matches. Original methodology: Quantification of nucleated cells was approximated via reference gene primer amplification. TCRdb's copy holds only in-frame clones and misses some; the assay was immunoSEQ multiplex PCR. Clone size and V and J calls were adopted from that table, with D and trimming inferred from the DNA. The table records about 340,000 clones, around nine tenths of them present only once. This chain links TRBV4-1 with TRBJ1-4; TRBD1 aligns across 7 bases. The sequencing sample was made of peripheral blood. This receptor was obtained from an older woman with COVID-19, enrolled during active disease. CDR3 DNA: TGCGCCAGCAGCCAACCGGGACAGAGAGAAAAACTGTTTTTT. This encodes CASSQPGQREKLFF.